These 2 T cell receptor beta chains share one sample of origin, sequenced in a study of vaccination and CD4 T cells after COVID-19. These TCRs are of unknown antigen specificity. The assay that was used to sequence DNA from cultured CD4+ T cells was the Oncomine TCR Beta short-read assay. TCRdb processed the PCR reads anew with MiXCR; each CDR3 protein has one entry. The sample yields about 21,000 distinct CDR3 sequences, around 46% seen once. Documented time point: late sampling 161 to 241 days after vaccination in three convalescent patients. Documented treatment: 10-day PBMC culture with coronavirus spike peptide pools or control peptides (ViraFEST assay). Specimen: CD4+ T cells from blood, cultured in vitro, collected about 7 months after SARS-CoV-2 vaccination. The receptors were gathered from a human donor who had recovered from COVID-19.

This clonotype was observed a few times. CDR3 sequence: CASSILAGGPGETQYF. In DNA form, the CDR3 reads TGTGCCAGCAGCATACTAGCGGGAGGGCCTGGGGAGACCCAGTACTTC. V usage is TRBV7-2 and J usage is TRBJ2-5; 13 nucleotides agree with TRBD2. The junction had 8 bases not matched to a gene; V was cut back by 5 bases and J by 5 bases. Germline CDR1 reads SGHTA; CDR2 reads FQGNSA. CDR3 length: 16 residues. The complete variable domain, with remaining parts taken from reference TRBV7-2 and TRBJ2-5, reads GAGVSQSPSNKVTEKGKDVELRCDPISGHTALYWYRQSLGQGLEFLIYFQGNSAPDKSGLPSDRFSAERTGGSVSTLTIQRTQQEDSAVYLCASSILAGGPGETQYFGPGTRLLVL.

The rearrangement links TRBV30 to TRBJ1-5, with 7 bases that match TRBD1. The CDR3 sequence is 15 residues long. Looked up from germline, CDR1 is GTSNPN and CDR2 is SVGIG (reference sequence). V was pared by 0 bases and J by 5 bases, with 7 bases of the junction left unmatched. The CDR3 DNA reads TGTGCCTGGAGTGTACAAGTAGGGGGCCATCAGCCCCAGCATTTT. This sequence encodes CAWSVQVGGHQPQHF.